The entry below describes one T cell receptor beta chain. Trimming cost V 2 bases and J 4 bases; bases outside gene matches: 5. Germline V gene sequence: CDR1 LGHNA, CDR2 YSLEER. This CDR3 is 15 amino acids long. This sample stems from a study of patients and donors after allogeneic stem cell transplantation. TCRdb re-called the RT-PCR reads through MiXCR, storing one row per CDR3 protein. The sample carries about 410,000 distinct CDR3 sequences, under 20% recorded once. J is TRBJ1-1 and V is TRBV4-3; 9 bases agree with TRBD1. This sequence was found in a human donor who was either an allogeneic HSCT recipient or a stem cell or donor lymphocyte infusion donor (not recorded which). It is not recorded whose cells these are; they may come from a transplant donor. The sequencing input was blood, either unsorted or a sorted T cell fraction (not recorded which). As DNA, the CDR3 is TGCGCCAGCAGCCAAACGACAGGGGGGGGCACTGAAGCTTTCTTT. It is translated as CASSQTTGGGTEAFF.